This T cell receptor (beta chain) was observed in a study of CD8+CD57+ T cells in acquired aplastic anemia. About the study: Quantities of DNA derived from sorted CD4+ and CD8+ cells averaged 3.2 ug. CD4+ cell libraries from healthy donors averaged around 11 million reads. Study-wide findings and caveats: Common to patients and controls were twenty-nine CD8+ CDR3 sequences. Patients and healthy controls showed no significant CD8+ Simpson's diversity difference.

The study profiled TCR beta VDJ and CDR3 using genomic DNA as template. Each CDR3 protein gets one entry after TCRdb re-called the reads with MiXCR. The table lists 190,000 or so distinct CDR3 sequences, approximately 57% of them singletons, with 25% to 30% in the top ten. Of note for this clonotype: Its matching antigen is unknown.

Germline V lookup: CDR1 SGHVS, CDR2 FQNEAQ. V gave up 5 bases and J gave up 8 bases, with 12 bases separating them. The CDR3 consists of 13 residues. The V call is TRBV7-8, the J call TRBJ1-4; D is possibly TRBD1 (6 bases). This sequence was found in a human donor in good health. The sample was sorted CD4+, CD8+, or CD8+CD57+ T cells (not recorded which) from PBMCs. Written as DNA, the CDR3 is TGTGCCAGCAGCCCAGAGGGGGACGAAAAACTGTTTTTT. Translating it yields CASSPEGDEKLFF.